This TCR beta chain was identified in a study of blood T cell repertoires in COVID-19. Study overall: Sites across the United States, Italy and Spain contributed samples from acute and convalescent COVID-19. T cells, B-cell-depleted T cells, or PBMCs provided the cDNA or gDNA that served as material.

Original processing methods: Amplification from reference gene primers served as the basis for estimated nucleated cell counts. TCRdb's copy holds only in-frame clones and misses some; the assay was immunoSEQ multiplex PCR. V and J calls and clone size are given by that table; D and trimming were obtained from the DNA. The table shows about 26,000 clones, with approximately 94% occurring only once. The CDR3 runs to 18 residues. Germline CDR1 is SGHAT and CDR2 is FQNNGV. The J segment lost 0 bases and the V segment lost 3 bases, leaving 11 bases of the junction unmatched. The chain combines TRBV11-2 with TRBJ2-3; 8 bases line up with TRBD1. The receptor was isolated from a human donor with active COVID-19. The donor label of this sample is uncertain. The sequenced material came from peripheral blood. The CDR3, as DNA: TGTGCCAGCAGCTTCCGGACAGGGAAGGTTTTAAGCACAGATACGCAGTATTTT. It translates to CASSFRTGKVLSTDTQYF.